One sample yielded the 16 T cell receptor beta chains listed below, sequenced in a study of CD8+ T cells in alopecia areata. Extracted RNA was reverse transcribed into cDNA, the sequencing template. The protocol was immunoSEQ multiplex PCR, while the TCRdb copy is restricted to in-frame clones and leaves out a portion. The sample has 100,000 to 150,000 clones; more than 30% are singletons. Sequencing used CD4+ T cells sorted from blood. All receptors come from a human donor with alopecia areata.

The CDR3 reads CASSVRGDTEAFF. CDR3 coding DNA: TGTGCCAGTAGTGTGAGGGGGGACACTGAAGCTTTCTTT. The J gene is TRBJ1-1, the V gene TRBV19; perhaps TRBD1 as D (6 bases). V was trimmed by 5 bases and J by 3 bases, leaving 10 bases between them. CDR3 size: 13 residues. The V gene's germline CDR1 is LNHDA and CDR2 SQIVND (reference sequence). Drawing the rest from reference TRBV19 and TRBJ1-1, the complete variable domain is DGGITQSPKYLFRKEGQNVTLSCEQNLNHDAMYWYRQDPGQGLRLIYYSQIVNDFQKGDIAEGYSVSREKKESFPLTVTSAQKNPTAFYLCASSVRGDTEAFFGQGTRLTVV.

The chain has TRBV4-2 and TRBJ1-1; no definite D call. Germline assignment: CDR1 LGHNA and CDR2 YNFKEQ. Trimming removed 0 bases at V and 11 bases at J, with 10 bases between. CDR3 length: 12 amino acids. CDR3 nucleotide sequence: TGTGCCAGCAGCCAAGATCCGGCCCTGGCTTTCTTT. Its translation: CASSQDPALAFF.

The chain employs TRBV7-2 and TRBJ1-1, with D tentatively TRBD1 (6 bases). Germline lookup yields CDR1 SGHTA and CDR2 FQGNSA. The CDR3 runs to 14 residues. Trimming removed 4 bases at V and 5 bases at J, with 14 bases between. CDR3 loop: CASSSQEGVTEAFF. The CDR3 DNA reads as TGTGCCAGCAGCTCTCAAGAGGGGGTTACTGAAGCTTTCTTT.

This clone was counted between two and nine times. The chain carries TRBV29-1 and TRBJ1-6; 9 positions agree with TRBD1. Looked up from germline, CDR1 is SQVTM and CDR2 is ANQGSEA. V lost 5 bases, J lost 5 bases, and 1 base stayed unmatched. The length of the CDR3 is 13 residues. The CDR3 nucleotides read TGCAGCGTTACAGGGGGCAATAATTCACCCCTCCACTTT. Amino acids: CSVTGGNNSPLHF.

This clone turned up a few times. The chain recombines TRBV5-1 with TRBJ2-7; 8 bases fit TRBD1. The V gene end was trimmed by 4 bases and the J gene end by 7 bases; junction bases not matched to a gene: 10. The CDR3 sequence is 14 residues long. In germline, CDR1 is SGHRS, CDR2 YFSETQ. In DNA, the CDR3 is TGCGCCAGCAGCCGAGGACAGGGCACCAGGGAGCAGTACTTC. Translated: CASSRGQGTREQYF. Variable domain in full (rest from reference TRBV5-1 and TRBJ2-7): KAGVTQTPRYLIKTRGQQVTLSCSPISGHRSVSWYQQTPGQGLQFLFEYFSETQRNKGNFPGRFSGRQFSNSRSEMNVSTLELGDSALYLCASSRGQGTREQYFGPGTRLTVT.

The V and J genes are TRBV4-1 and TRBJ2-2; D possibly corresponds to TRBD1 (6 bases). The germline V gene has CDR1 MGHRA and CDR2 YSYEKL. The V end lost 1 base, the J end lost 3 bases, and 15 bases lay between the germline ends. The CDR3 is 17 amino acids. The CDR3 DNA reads TGCGCCAGCAGCCAAGCGGTGGGCAGGGGAGACACCGGGGAGCTGTTTTTT. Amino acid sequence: CASSQAVGRGDTGELFF.

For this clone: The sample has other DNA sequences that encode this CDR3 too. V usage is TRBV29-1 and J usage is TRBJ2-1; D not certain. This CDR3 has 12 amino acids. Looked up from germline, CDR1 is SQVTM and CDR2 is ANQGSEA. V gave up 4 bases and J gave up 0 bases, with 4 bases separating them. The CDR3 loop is CSVALSYNEQFF. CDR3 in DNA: TGCAGCGTTGCCCTCTCCTACAATGAGCAGTTCTTC.

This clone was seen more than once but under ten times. The CDR3 nucleotides are TGCGCCAGCAGCCGAACAGGGATGAACACTGAAGCTTTCTTT. It specifies CASSRTGMNTEAFF. J is TRBJ1-1 and V is TRBV5-1, with D perhaps TRBD1 (6 bases). Germline V lookup: CDR1 SGHRS, CDR2 YFSETQ. V lost 4 bases, J lost 0 bases, and 10 bases lay in between. The CDR3 is made up of 14 amino acids.

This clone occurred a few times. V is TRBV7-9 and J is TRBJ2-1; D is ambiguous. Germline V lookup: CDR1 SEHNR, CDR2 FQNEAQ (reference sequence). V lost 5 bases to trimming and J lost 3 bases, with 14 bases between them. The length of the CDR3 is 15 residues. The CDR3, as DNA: TGTGCCAGCAGCCTACTCGGACGGAACTACAATGAGCAGTTCTTC. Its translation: CASSLLGRNYNEQFF.

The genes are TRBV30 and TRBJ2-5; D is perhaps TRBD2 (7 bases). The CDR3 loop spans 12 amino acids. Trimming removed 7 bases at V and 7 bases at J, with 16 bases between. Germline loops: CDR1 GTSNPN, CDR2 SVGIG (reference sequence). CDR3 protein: CAFLGGRGTQYF. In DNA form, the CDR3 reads TGTGCCTTCTTGGGGGGGCGTGGGACCCAGTACTTC.

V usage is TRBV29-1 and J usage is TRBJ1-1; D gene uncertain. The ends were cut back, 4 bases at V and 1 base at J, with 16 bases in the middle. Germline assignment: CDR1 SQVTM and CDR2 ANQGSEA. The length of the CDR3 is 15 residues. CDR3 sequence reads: CSVGRRGGKNTEAFF. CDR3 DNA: TGCAGCGTTGGTAGACGGGGAGGCAAGAACACTGAAGCTTTCTTT.

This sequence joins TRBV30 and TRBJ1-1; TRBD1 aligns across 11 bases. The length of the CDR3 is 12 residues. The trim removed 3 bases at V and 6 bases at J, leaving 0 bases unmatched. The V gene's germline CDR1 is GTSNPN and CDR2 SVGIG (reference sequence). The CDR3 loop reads CAWRGQGAEAFF. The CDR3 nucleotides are TGTGCCTGGAGGGGACAGGGGGCTGAAGCTTTCTTT.

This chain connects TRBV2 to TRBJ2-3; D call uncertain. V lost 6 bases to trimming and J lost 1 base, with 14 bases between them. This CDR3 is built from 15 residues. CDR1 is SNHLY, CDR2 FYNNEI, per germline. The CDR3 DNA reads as TGTGCCAGCAGCCCGGCAGTCAGAGGCACAGATACGCAGTATTTT. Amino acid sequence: CASSPAVRGTDTQYF.

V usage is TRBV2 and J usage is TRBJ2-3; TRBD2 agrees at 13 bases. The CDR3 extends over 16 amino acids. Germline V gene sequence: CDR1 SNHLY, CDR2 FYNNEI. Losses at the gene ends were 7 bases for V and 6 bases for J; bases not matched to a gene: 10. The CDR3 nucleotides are TGTGCCAGCACCCTAACTAGCGGGGGGGCCAAGGATACGCAGTATTTT. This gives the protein CASTLTSGGAKDTQYF.

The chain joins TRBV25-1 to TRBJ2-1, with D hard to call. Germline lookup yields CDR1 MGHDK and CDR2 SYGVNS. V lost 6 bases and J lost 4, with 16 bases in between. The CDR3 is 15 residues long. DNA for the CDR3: TGTGCCAGCAGACAACAGAGTCTCCGTTACAATGAGCAGTTCTTC. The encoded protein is CASRQQSLRYNEQFF.

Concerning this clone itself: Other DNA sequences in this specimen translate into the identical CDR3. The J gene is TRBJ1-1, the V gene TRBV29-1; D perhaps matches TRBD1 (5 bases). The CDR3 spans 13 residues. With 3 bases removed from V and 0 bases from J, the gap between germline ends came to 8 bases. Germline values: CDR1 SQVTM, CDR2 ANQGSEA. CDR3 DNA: TGCAGCGTTGAGGGGCGGATGAACACTGAAGCTTTCTTT. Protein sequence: CSVEGRMNTEAFF.